This T cell receptor beta chain originates from a study of monozygotic twins with cystic fibrosis. Study results and limitations: J usage was most co-twin-similar in 8 of 16 pairs, V in 13. The repertoire was suggested to be naive-dominated, clonality median about 0.0094.

The assay was immunoSEQ multiplex PCR, and TCRdb's table has in-frame clones only and misses some. The table lists around 25,000 clones, 95% to 98% of them singletons. About this clone: Its antigen is still unknown.

The CDR3 runs to 15 residues. The J segment lost 8 bases and the V segment lost 3 bases, leaving 5 bases of the junction unmatched. Germline V CDR1 and CDR2: MDHEN, SYDVKM. The origin of this receptor is a girl aged 2-10 years with cystic fibrosis. The chain combines TRBV28 with TRBJ2-1; 12 bases match TRBD2. Material: blood. The CDR3 is CASSFRTSGKDEQFF. In DNA, the CDR3 is TGTGCCAGCAGTTTTCGGACTAGCGGGAAAGATGAGCAGTTCTTC.